This entry lists 32 T cell receptor beta chains sequenced from one sample in a study of T cell repertoires in cytomegalovirus infection. TCRdb processed the reads anew with MiXCR; each CDR3 protein has one entry. The sample yields 630,000 or so distinct CDR3 sequences, roughly a quarter seen once. Material for sequencing was CD8+ T cells from PBMCs. Source of these receptors: a human donor in good health (CMV status not recorded). Some clones in this sample may be carry-over from other donors' samples.

The V call is TRBV27, the J call TRBJ1-2, with D uncertain. Deletions cut 0 bases from V and 6 bases from J, with 8 bases between. Looked up from germline, CDR1 is MNHEY and CDR2 is SMNVEV (reference sequence). CDR3 size: 13 residues. The CDR3 DNA reads TGTGCCAGCAGTTTATCGGCGTTTAATGGCTACACCTTC. It translates to CASSLSAFNGYTF.

The chain carries TRBV24-1 and TRBJ1-5; D gene unclear. Germline V gives CDR1 KGHDR, CDR2 SFDVKD. Trimming took 3 bases from V and 1 from J, leaving 9 bases between them. The CDR3 has 15 amino acids. CDR3 sequence: CATSDPRKSNQPQHF. The CDR3 coding sequence is TGTGCCACCAGTGATCCCCGGAAAAGCAATCAGCCCCAGCATTTT.

In this sample, this clonotype turned up a few times. The gene calls are TRBV7-9 and TRBJ1-2; D possibly corresponds to TRBD1 (5 bases). In germline, CDR1 is SEHNR, CDR2 FQNEAQ (reference sequence). The CDR3 contains 17 residues. Trimming took 5 bases from V and 2 from J, leaving 21 bases between them. The CDR3 protein is CASSTNRDSNLNYGYTF. The CDR3 DNA reads as TGTGCCAGCAGCACAAACCGGGACTCGAATCTCAACTATGGCTACACCTTC. The full variable domain, in which reference TRBV7-9 and TRBJ1-2 provide the parts outside the CDR3, is DTGVSQNPRHKITKRGQNVTFRCDPISEHNRLYWYRQTLGQGPEFLTYFQNEAQLEKSRLLSDRFSAERPKGSFSTLEIQRTEQGDSAMYLCASSTNRDSNLNYGYTFGSGTRLTVV.

This clonotype was counted between two and nine times. The V call is TRBV25-1, the J call TRBJ2-5, with TRBD2 identical over 8 bases. The junction had 7 bases not matched to a gene; V was cut back by 8 bases and J by 2 bases. CDR1 MGHDK and CDR2 SYGVNS come from the germline V gene. CDR3 length: 14 amino acids. This CDR3 reads CASDKGGGQETQYF. CDR3 DNA: TGTGCCAGCGATAAGGGCGGGGGGCAAGAGACCCAGTACTTC.

This clonotype occurred a few times. The gene calls are TRBV12-3 or TRBV12-4 and TRBJ2-7; D is uncertain. Between the trimmed V and J ends, which lost 5 bases and 5 bases, there was a span of 16 bases. The CDR3 contains 14 residues. The CDR3 sequence: CASSHGPHADEQYV. CDR3 DNA sequence: TGTGCCAGCAGTCATGGGCCTCACGCGGACGAGCAGTACGTC.

The sample holds a few counts of this clonotype. The gene calls are TRBV20-1 and TRBJ2-5; D gene ambiguous. V was pared by 3 bases and J by 7 bases, with 15 bases between. The CDR3 consists of 13 residues. The germline gives CDR1 DFQATT, CDR2 SNEGSKA (reference sequence). The CDR3 nucleotides are TGCAGTGCTAGGGGTCAGGCCCCCGGGACCCAGTACTTC. Residues: CSARGQAPGTQYF.

The CDR3 reads CATSRPRDRDTGELFF. DNA of the CDR3: TGTGCCACCAGCAGACCCCGGGACAGGGACACCGGGGAGCTGTTTTTT. The chain links TRBV15 to TRBJ2-2, with TRBD1 identical over 9 bases. This CDR3 spans 16 amino acids. V lost 2 bases to trimming and J lost 3 bases; unmatched junction nucleotides: 4. Germline V gene lookup returns CDR1 LNHNV and CDR2 YYDKDF (reference sequence).

This clonotype showed up just a few times. The genes are TRBV7-9 and TRBJ1-1; D gene uncertain. There are 15 residues in the CDR3. The germline V and J ends were trimmed by 1 base and 7 bases, with 16 bases remaining between them. The germline V gene has CDR1 SEHNR and CDR2 FQNEAQ (reference sequence). The CDR3 bases are TGTGCCAGCAGCTTAGACGTTCGCTCCGGAATTGAAGCTTTCTTT. It yields the protein CASSLDVRSGIEAFF.

Concerning this clonotype itself: At one end, the junction sequence differs from germline, possibly due to a read error. J is TRBJ2-1 and V is TRBV29-1, with 10 nucleotides matching TRBD2. In germline, CDR1 is SQVTM, CDR2 ANQGSEA. This CDR3 has 21 amino acids. CDR3 bases: TGCAGCGCTGAAGATTTGGTAGCGGGGGGTCCCGCGACTCTATCCTACAATGAGCAGTTCTTC. Amino acid sequence: CSAEDLVAGGPATLSYNEQFF.

The CDR3 here is CASSFSHSGLAKNIQYF. Here the CDR3 DNA reads TGTGCCAGCAGTTTTTCCCATAGCGGGCTAGCCAAAAACATTCAGTACTTC. The V and J genes are TRBV12-3 or TRBV12-4 and TRBJ2-4; 7 bases are a match to TRBD2. The CDR3 is 17 amino acids. Losses at the gene ends were 3 bases for V and 0 bases for J; bases not matched to a gene: 8.

This clonotype was detected ten times or more. V gene TRBV2 combines with J gene TRBJ2-7; D may match TRBD1 or TRBD2 (5 bases each). This CDR3 comprises 13 residues. Trimming took 6 bases from V and 5 from J, leaving 14 bases between them. Germline V gives CDR1 SNHLY, CDR2 FYNNEI. CDR3 bases: TGTGCCAGCAGGGGACCGGGGCGGGACGAGCAGTACGTC. Translated: CASRGPGRDEQYV.

The count of this clonotype is one. The chain joins TRBV5-5 to TRBJ2-3; TRBD1 agrees at 7 bases. There are 15 residues in the CDR3. Germline-derived CDR1 and CDR2 are SGHKS and YYEKEE (reference sequence). The trim removed 3 bases at V and 6 bases at J, leaving 10 bases unmatched. The CDR3 sequence: CASSYRTGLTDTQYF. The CDR3 DNA is TGTGCCAGCAGCTACCGGACAGGTTTAACGGATACGCAGTATTTT.

This clonotype was counted ten times or more. DNA for the CDR3: TGTGCCAGCAGCGCTCGGAGAATCTACGAGCAGTACGTC. It specifies CASSARRIYEQYV. The genes are TRBV6-1 and TRBJ2-7, with D unresolved. The CDR3 is made up of 13 amino acids. Trimming took off 6 bases at V and 3 bases at J, with 12 bases between the two ends. Germline-derived CDR1 and CDR2 are MNHNS and SASEGT.

The chain is built from TRBV7-9 and TRBJ2-7; a possible D gene is TRBD1 (5 bases). The V and J ends lost 2 bases and 1 base respectively, with 12 bases between them. Germline V lookup: CDR1 SEHNR, CDR2 FQNEAQ (reference sequence). The CDR3 extends over 15 amino acids. CDR3 residues: CASSLTQEPSYEQYF. CDR3 sequence (DNA): TGTGCCAGCAGCTTAACACAGGAGCCTTCCTACGAGCAGTACTTC.

This clonotype appeared a single time. An end of the junction differs from the germline gene, which may be a read error. The gene calls are TRBV11-2 and TRBJ2-1; 7 bases match TRBD1. The germline V gene has CDR1 SGHAT and CDR2 FQNNGV. The CDR3 has 15 residues. The CDR3 nucleotides read TGTGTCAGCAGCCGCGGCAGGGGGTCCTACAATGAGCAGTTCTTC. Its protein product is CVSSRGRGSYNEQFF.

This clonotype appeared a few times. The V and J genes are TRBV28 and TRBJ2-7, with a weak D call TRBD1 (6 bases). V lost 5 bases, J lost 3 bases, and 20 bases lay in between. The length of the CDR3 is 16 residues. Germline V CDR1 and CDR2: MDHEN, SYDVKM. CDR3 loop: CASSPSGTPPFYEQYV. The CDR3 nucleotides are TGTGCCAGCAGTCCCTCCGGGACACCTCCTTTCTACGAGCAGTACGTC.

In regard to this clonotype: It may be a read error: a sequence one base away is much more abundant. The rearrangement uses TRBV28 and TRBJ2-7, with D tentatively TRBD2 (5 bases). The V and J ends lost 0 bases and 6 bases respectively, with 9 bases between them. Germline CDR1 MDHEN, CDR2 SYDVKM. The CDR3 runs 13 residues. CDR3 in DNA: TGTGCCAGCAGTTTATGGACCGCGGGCGAGCAGTACTTC. It specifies CASSLWTAGEQYF.

This clonotype was seen at least ten times. The V gene is TRBV7-8, the J gene TRBJ1-2, with D possibly TRBD1 on 6 matching bases. V was cut by 3 bases and J by 7 bases, with 12 bases left in between. CDR3 length: 13 amino acids. Germline CDR1 is SGHVS and CDR2 is FQNEAQ. The CDR3 protein is CASSFGGPGGYTF. The CDR3 DNA reads TGTGCCAGCAGCTTCGGGGGCCCGGGTGGCTACACCTTC.

The rearrangement uses TRBV3-1 and TRBJ2-1; no clear D gene. Germline V gene lookup returns CDR1 LGHDT and CDR2 YNNKEL (reference sequence). This CDR3 contains 16 residues. Trimming removed 0 bases from V and 3 bases from J, with 12 bases in between. In DNA form, the CDR3 reads TGTGCCAGCAGCCAAGAAGAAAGTTCCTACTACAATGAGCAGTTCTTC. Translation: CASSQEESSYYNEQFF.

Worth noting for this clonotype: The junction does not match germline at one end; this may be a read error. This chain connects TRBV7-1 to TRBJ1-2; 10 bases are shared with TRBD1. TRBV7-1 is an ORF, and what it does is uncertain. The CDR3 contains 14 residues. The CDR3 DNA is TGTACCAGCAGCCAGACAGGGGGCGTTTATGGCTACACCTTC. Translated: CTSSQTGGVYGYTF.

This clonotype has ten or more counts. J is TRBJ2-1 and V is TRBV7-6; 10 nucleotides match TRBD1. CDR3 length: 17 residues. The junction had 10 bases not matched to a gene; V was cut back by 2 bases and J by 6 bases. Germline V lookup: CDR1 SGHVS, CDR2 FNYEAQ. The CDR3 coding sequence is TGTGCCAGCAGCTTAAGGGGCCCCCGGGACAGGGGCAATGAGCAGTTCTTC. Protein product: CASSLRGPRDRGNEQFF.

The chain joins TRBV6-2 or TRBV6-3 to TRBJ2-7; D not resolved. Germline V gene data show CDR1 as MNHEY and CDR2 as SVGEGT. This CDR3 spans 15 amino acids. V was clipped by 2 bases and J by 2 bases, with 13 bases between them. The CDR3, as DNA: TGTGCCAGCAGTTACGACAAGACCACGGCCTACGAGCAGTACGTC. Translation: CASSYDKTTAYEQYV.

This clonotype was seen more than once but under ten times. V usage is TRBV6-5 and J usage is TRBJ1-2, with 8 bases identical to TRBD1. CDR3 length: 15 amino acids. The ends lost 4 bases at V and 2 bases at J; junction bases unmatched: 6. The germline V gene has CDR1 MNHEY and CDR2 SVGAGI. The CDR3 here is CASSFQGAYNYGYTF. The CDR3 DNA sequence: TGTGCCAGCAGTTTTCAGGGGGCCTACAACTATGGCTACACCTTC.

The rearrangement links TRBV11-2 to TRBJ2-7; TRBD1 aligns across 7 bases. The length of the CDR3 is 15 residues. Germline V gene data show CDR1 as SGHAT and CDR2 as FQNNGV. J gave up 2 bases and V 1 base, and 5 bases lay outside the gene matches. The CDR3: CASSLGRQGTYEQYF. In DNA form, the CDR3 reads TGTGCCAGCAGCTTAGGCCGACAGGGCACCTACGAGCAGTACTTC.

The genes are TRBV6-6 and TRBJ2-7; 9 nucleotides align to TRBD2. CDR3 length: 17 amino acids. V lost 0 bases, J lost 0 bases, and 6 bases stayed unmatched. CDR1 is MNHNY, CDR2 SVGAGI, per germline (reference sequence). The CDR3 nucleotides are TGTGCCAGCAGTTACTCCTTGGCTAGCGGGGTCTCCTACGAGCAGTACTTC. Translation: CASSYSLASGVSYEQYF.

This chain connects TRBV27 to TRBJ2-7, with D tentatively TRBD1 or TRBD2 (5 bases each). The V gene's germline CDR1 is MNHEY and CDR2 SMNVEV (reference sequence). The CDR3 length is 15 residues. Trimming cost V 4 bases and J 2 bases, with 15 bases left between them. In nucleotides, the CDR3 is TGTGCCAGCAGTTCCTATGGGACCGGAGCCTACGAGCAGTACTTC. Its translation is CASSSYGTGAYEQYF.

Notes on this clonotype: The junction shows a germline mismatch at one end, possibly a read error. The V and J genes are TRBV28 and TRBJ2-3; D is uncertain. In germline, CDR1 is MDHEN, CDR2 SYDVKM. The CDR3 runs to 14 residues. The CDR3 reads CANSLLRSTDTQYF. The CDR3 DNA is TGTGCCAACAGTTTATTACGGAGCACAGATACGCAGTATTTT.

The rearrangement joins TRBV20-1 to TRBJ2-1, with 8 positions matching TRBD1. The CDR3 totals 14 residues. Germline V CDR1 and CDR2: DFQATT, SNEGSKA (reference sequence). The V gene end was trimmed by 6 bases and the J gene end by 4 bases; junction bases not matched to a gene: 8. The CDR3 loop is CSAQPGQDYNEQFF. The CDR3 DNA follows: TGCAGTGCACAACCGGGACAGGATTACAATGAGCAGTTCTTC.

The genes are TRBV20-1 and TRBJ1-5, with D possibly matching TRBD1 (6 bases). V dropped 5 bases and J dropped 6 bases, with 23 bases sitting between them. In germline, CDR1 is DFQATT, CDR2 SNEGSKA (reference sequence). This CDR3 contains 16 residues. Here the CDR3 reads CSAHGTAWGASQPQHF. The DNA for the CDR3 is TGCAGTGCTCACGGGACCGCTTGGGGGGCGAGTCAGCCCCAGCATTTT.

This clonotype has at least ten counts. CDR3 loop: CASSLTAGAAKNIQYF. CDR3 DNA sequence: TGTGCCAGCAGCTTAACCGCAGGGGCTGCCAAAAACATTCAGTACTTC. The chain uses TRBV7-3 and TRBJ2-4, with TRBD1 as a possible D gene (6 bases). V was pared by 0 bases and J by 1 base, with 10 bases between. Looked up from germline, CDR1 is SGHTA and CDR2 is FQGTGA. This CDR3 has 16 amino acids.

Comments on this clonotype: Germline and junction disagree at one end, which may indicate a read error. The CDR3 here is CTSSPGTGRYEQFF. The CDR3 DNA follows: TGCACCAGCAGCCCCGGGACAGGGAGGTATGAGCAGTTCTTC. The chain links TRBV5-1 to TRBJ2-1; 9 nucleotides align to TRBD1. The CDR3 has 14 residues. The germline V gene has CDR1 SGHRS and CDR2 YFSETQ.

This clonotype was recorded at least ten times. V and J are TRBV7-9 and TRBJ1-2, with a weak D call TRBD1 (5 bases). The CDR3 runs 13 residues. With 4 bases removed from V and 6 bases from J, the gap between germline ends came to 12 bases. The V gene's germline CDR1 is SEHNR and CDR2 FQNEAQ (reference sequence). The CDR3 loop reads CASSSPRGDGYTF. The CDR3 region has the DNA TGTGCCAGCAGCTCTCCGAGGGGAGATGGCTACACCTTC.